This T cell receptor beta chain came from a study of identical twins. Findings and caveats of the study: Twin sharing of out-of-frame TCR alpha was underestimated by models in monozygotic pairs.

With 4 bases clipped from V and 6 bases from J, the junction kept 6 bases outside the gene matches. This CDR3 is built from 14 residues. This clonotype was detected many times. No antigen is known for it. From the 5' RACE reads, TCRdb called clonotypes with MiXCR, one entry per CDR3 protein. The profile covers about 240,000 distinct CDR3 sequences, with 6.5% to 9% appearing a single time and under 6.5% taken by the ten largest. The sample also formed part of further work on yellow fever vaccine responses in identical twins.

The chain is built from TRBV12-3 or TRBV12-4 and TRBJ2-1, with 7 bases that match TRBD2. This TCR was sampled from a woman aged 18-29 years in good health. The sequenced sample was CD8+ T cells sorted from blood. The CDR3 loop is CASSSSSGINEQFF. The CDR3 DNA is TGTGCCAGCAGTTCGAGCAGCGGGATCAATGAGCAGTTCTTC.